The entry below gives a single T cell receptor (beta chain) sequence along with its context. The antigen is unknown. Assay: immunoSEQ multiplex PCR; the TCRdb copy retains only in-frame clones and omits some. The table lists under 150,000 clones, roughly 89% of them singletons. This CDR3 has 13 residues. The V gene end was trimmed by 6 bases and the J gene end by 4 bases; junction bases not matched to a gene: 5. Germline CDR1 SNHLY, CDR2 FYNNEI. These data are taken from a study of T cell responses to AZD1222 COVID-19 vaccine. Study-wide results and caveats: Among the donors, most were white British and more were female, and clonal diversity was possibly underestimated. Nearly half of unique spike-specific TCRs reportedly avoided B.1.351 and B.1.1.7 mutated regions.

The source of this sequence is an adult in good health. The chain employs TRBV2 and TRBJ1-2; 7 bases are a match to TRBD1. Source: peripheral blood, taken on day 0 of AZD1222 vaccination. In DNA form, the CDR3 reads TGTGCCAGCAGCGGAGACAGGGCCTATGGCTACACCTTC. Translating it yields CASSGDRAYGYTF.